Listed here are 2 T cell receptor beta chains from one sample, sequenced in a study of blood T cell repertoires in COVID-19. Sequenced by immunoSEQ multiplex PCR; TCRdb stores in-frame clones only, minus some. The sample carries approximately 200,000 clones, about nine tenths recorded once. The sample comprised PBMCs or T cells enriched from blood (not recorded which). Every receptor here comes from a man aged 25 to 40 who had recovered from COVID-19.

In its sample, this clone was seen a few times. The chain couples TRBV30 to TRBJ1-2; possibly TRBD1 for D (6 bases). V shed 8 bases and J shed 3 bases, with 16 bases lying between them. Germline-derived CDR1 and CDR2 are GTSNPN and SVGIG (reference sequence). The CDR3 is made up of 13 amino acids. The CDR3 here is CAASSQGDYGYTF. The CDR3, as DNA: TGTGCCGCCTCCTCACAGGGAGACTATGGCTACACCTTC.

A single count supports this clone. V gene TRBV2 combines with J gene TRBJ2-1, with 8 bases fitting TRBD2. The CDR3 has 16 residues. Germline V gives CDR1 SNHLY, CDR2 FYNNEI. V gave up 3 bases and J gave up 2 bases; unmatched junction bases: 6. In DNA form, the CDR3 reads TGTGCCAGCAGTGACAAGTCGGGAGGGCCCTACAATGAGCAGTTCTTC. It is translated as CASSDKSGGPYNEQFF. The complete variable domain, with remaining parts taken from reference TRBV2 and TRBJ2-1, reads EPEVTQTPSHQVTQMGQEVILRCVPISNHLYFYWYRQILGQKVEFLVSFYNNEISEKSEIFDDQFSVERPDGSNFTLKIRSTKLEDSAMYFCASSDKSGGPYNEQFFGPGTRLTVL.